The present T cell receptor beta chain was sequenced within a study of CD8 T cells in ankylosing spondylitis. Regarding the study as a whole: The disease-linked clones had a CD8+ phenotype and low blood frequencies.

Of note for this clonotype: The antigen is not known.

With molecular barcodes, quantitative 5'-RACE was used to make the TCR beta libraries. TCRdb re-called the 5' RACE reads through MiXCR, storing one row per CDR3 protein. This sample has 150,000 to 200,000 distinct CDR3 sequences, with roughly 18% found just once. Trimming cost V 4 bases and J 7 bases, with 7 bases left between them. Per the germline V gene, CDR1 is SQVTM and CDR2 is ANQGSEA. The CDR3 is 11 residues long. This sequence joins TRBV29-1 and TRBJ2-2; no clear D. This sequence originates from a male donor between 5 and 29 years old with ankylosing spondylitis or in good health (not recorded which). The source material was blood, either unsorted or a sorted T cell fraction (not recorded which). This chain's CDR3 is CSVVLGGELFF. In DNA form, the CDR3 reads TGCAGCGTTGTACTGGGCGGGGAGCTGTTTTTT.